The present T cell receptor (beta chain) was sequenced within a study of vaccination effects on CD4 cells after COVID-19 (dated by TCRdb to between 2022 and 2023). The study in broad terms: Participants received two doses of either the BNT162b2 or the mRNA-1273 mRNA SARS-CoV-2 vaccine. The Oncomine TCR Beta short-read assay on an Illumina iSeq 100 was used to sequence cultures from other donors in the study. SARS-CoV-2 spike-specific CD4+ TCR repertoires were compared before and after mRNA vaccination in COVID-19 convalescent patients and in infection-naive vaccine recipients. The full study included roughly 10 COVID-19 convalescent patients and a few SARS-CoV-2-naive healthy vaccine recipients. Overall study outcomes, separate from this receptor: Among healthy vaccine recipients, nearly all vaccine-induced clones were SARS-CoV-2 mono-reactive, and only 1 of 255 was cross-reactive with common cold coronaviruses. Limitations of the study were the small number of convalescent patients and the absence of early post-infection timepoints. Clones induced by infection and clones induced by vaccination both contracted markedly at late timepoints after vaccination, which fits with T cell responses waning over time.

As for this clone: Its antigen has not been determined. The sample holds no much larger clone one base away, and base qualities are not on file.

To identify antigen-specific CD4+ T cell clonotypes by their expansion, the ViraFEST assay first stimulated PBMC with viral peptide pools and then applied TCR sequencing. After more than nine days of culture, CD4+ T cells were isolated with the EasySep CD4+ T cell isolation kit. Healthy vaccine recipients had no prior SARS-CoV-2 infection, confirmed by negative nucleocapsid antibodies before and after vaccination. A few million PBMC per well were cultured with about 9.6 ug/ml peptides in IMDM containing approximately 4.7% human AB serum, around 10 IU/ml IL-2 and gentamicin. On days 3 and 7, half of the culture medium was replaced with fresh IL-2-containing medium. Unless noted otherwise, every peptide stimulation condition was grown in triplicate wells. PBMC were separated from whole blood using Ficoll-Paque Plus gradient centrifugation and were then either cryopreserved at -140C or used fresh. The overlapping peptide pools covered the spike proteins of SARS-CoV-2 and of the common cold coronaviruses HCoV-NL63, HCoV-OC43 and HCoV-229E. The QIAamp micro DNA kit was used to extract genomic DNA from the cultured CD4+ T cells.

The library was made by the immunoSEQ multiplex PCR assay. DNA from the cultured and isolated CD4+ T cells underwent TCR beta CDR3 sequencing. Processing in the source paper ran as follows. Non-productive TCR sequences were removed, reads were trimmed to the CDR3 region, and CDR3s of at least 7 amino acids were retained. Antigen-specific clonotypes were identified using the MANAFEST web app by comparison of expansion in peptide wells against reference cultures. To count as positive, a clone had to show expansion at FDR<0.05 compared with the reference and with all other wells, an odds ratio above 5, and a frequency above 0.1% in two replicate wells. A clonotype was defined as cross-reactive if the clonotype was significantly expanded both in SARS-CoV-2 spike wells and in at least one common cold coronavirus spike condition. Levenshtein distance calculated with the stringdist R package was used to assess CDR3 similarity, and unrooted trees were constructed with ape in R 3.6.1. TCRdb re-hosts the immuneACCESS table, in-frame sequences only. Its copies lack some clones; in the studies checked, an unresolved V gene accounts for under half of them, and the cause for the rest is not known. The V and J calls and clone size are taken from that table; D and trimming were inferred from the DNA. Present in this sample are about 61,000 clones, roughly 76% of which were seen just once. The ten largest clones capture about 2.7% of the sample.

There are 14 amino acids in the CDR3, from cysteine to phenylalanine inclusive. CDR3 DNA is the only sequence kept; it has 42 bases, read in frame from the first base. CDR1 and CDR2 are drawn from the germline V gene: SNHLY, FYNNEI. A distance of 12 bases separates the germline ends of V and J, which lose 2 bases and 7 bases respectively. The chain couples TRBV2 to TRBJ2-1; TRBD2 is possibly the D segment (5 matching bases). The clonotype originates from a human donor who received a COVID-19 vaccine. The sample in question was CD4+ T cells from PBMCs cultured with HCoV-229E spike peptides, obtained before COVID-19 vaccination. The cell subset or site tag for this specimen amounts to: HCoV-229E spike overlapping peptide pool stimulation. The CDR3 region has the sequence CASSETRAMNEQFF. The bases are TGTGCCAGCAGTGAAACGAGGGCAATGAATGAGCAGTTCTTC.